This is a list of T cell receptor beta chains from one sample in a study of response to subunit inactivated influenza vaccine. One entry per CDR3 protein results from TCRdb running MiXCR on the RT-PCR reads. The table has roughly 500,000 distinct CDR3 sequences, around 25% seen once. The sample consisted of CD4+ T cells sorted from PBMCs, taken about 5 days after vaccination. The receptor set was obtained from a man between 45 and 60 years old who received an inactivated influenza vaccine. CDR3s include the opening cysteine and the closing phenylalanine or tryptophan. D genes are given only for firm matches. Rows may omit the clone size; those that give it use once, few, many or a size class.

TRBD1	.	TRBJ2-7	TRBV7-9	CASSFFGDRVVYEQYF	TGTGCCAGCAGCTTCTTTGGGGACAGGGTCGTATACGAGCAGTACTTC
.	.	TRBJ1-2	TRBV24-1	CATSDSRVLYGYTF	TGTGCCACCAGTGATTCCCGGGTTCTGTATGGCTACACCTTC
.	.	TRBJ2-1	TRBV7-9	CASSLGKSSYNEQFF	TGTGCCAGCAGCTTGGGGAAGAGCTCCTACAATGAGCAGTTCTTC
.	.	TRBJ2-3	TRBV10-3	CAISESVYRDTDTQYF	TGTGCCATCAGTGAGTCGGTCTACAGGGACACAGATACGCAGTATTTT
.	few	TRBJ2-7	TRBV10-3	CATTRDLGEQYF	TGTGCCACCACACGGGACTTGGGGGAGCAGTACTTC
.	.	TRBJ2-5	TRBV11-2	CASSPFIPGEETQYF	TGTGCCAGCAGCCCCTTTATCCCTGGGGAAGAGACCCAGTACTTC
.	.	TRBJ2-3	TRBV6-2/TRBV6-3	CASSYGYAGTPDTQYF	TGTGCCAGCAGTTACGGGTATGCGGGAACCCCAGATACGCAGTATTTT
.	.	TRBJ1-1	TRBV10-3	CAIRREGTEAFF	TGTGCCATCAGAAGGGAGGGCACTGAAGCTTTCTTT
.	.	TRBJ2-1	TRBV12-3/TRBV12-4	CASRHLGPYNEQFF	TGTGCCAGCAGGCACCTCGGACCCTACAATGAGCAGTTCTTC
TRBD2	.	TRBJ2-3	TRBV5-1	CASSLGLAGVGNTQYF	TGCGCCAGCAGCTTGGGACTAGCGGGGGTGGGGAATACGCAGTATTTT
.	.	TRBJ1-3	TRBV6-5	CASSAIGDTIYF	TGTGCCAGCAGTGCCATAGGGGACACCATATATTTT
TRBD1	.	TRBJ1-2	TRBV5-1	CASSLFVTGDYGYTF	TGCGCCAGCAGCTTGTTTGTAACAGGGGACTATGGCTACACCTTC
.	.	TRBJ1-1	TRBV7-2	CASSLEPRATEAFF	TGTGCCAGCAGCTTAGAGCCAAGGGCCACTGAAGCTTTCTTT
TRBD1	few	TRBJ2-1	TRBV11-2	CASSRRTGISVSSYNEQFF	TGTGCCAGCAGCCGTCGGACAGGGATTAGCGTGAGCTCCTACAATGAGCAGTTCTTC
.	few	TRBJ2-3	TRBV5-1	CASSLDRGASTDTQYF	TGCGCCAGCAGCTTGGATCGGGGGGCATCCACAGATACGCAGTATTTT
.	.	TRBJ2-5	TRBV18	CASSPPSGSFAETQYF	TGTGCCAGCTCACCACCGTCAGGGAGTTTCGCAGAGACCCAGTACTTC
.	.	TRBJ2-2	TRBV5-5	CASSLEARAFSNTGELFF	TGTGCCAGCAGCTTGGAGGCCAGGGCGTTCTCGAACACCGGGGAGCTGTTTTTT
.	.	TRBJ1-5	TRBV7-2	CASSSVGNSNQPQHF	TGTGCCAGCAGCTCTGTAGGAAATAGCAATCAGCCCCAGCATTTT
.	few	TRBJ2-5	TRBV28	CASRMTVIMTQYF	TGTGCCAGCAGAATGACAGTCATAATGACCCAGTACTTC
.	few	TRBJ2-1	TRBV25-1	CASSEYRVAYNEQFF	TGTGCCAGCAGTGAATATAGGGTGGCCTACAATGAGCAGTTCTTC
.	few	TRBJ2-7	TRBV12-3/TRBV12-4	CASSLGAEYEQYF	TGTGCCAGCAGTTTGGGGGCTGAATACGAGCAGTACTTC
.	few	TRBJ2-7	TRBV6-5	CASSYSLGDGYEQYF	TGTGCCAGCAGTTACTCCCTCGGGGACGGATACGAGCAGTACTTC
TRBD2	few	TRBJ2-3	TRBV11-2	CASKFKGLAGGKDTQYF	TGTGCCAGCAAATTTAAAGGACTAGCGGGGGGGAAAGATACGCAGTATTTT
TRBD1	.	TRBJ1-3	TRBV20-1	CSAATGAGNTIYF	TGCAGTGCTGCGACAGGGGCTGGAAACACCATATATTTT
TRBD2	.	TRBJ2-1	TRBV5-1	CASSLAAGTRYEQFF	TGCGCCAGCAGCTTGGCCGCGGGGACTAGGTATGAGCAGTTCTTC
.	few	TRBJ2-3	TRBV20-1	CSASGGTTDTQYF	TGCAGTGCTAGTGGTGGGACCACAGATACGCAGTATTTT
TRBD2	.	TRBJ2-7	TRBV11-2	CASSSTLRGAYEQYF	TGTGCCAGCAGCTCTACGCTGCGGGGGGCCTACGAGCAGTACTTC
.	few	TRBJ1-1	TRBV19	CASSRGVGGTEAFF	TGTGCCAGTAGCAGGGGAGTCGGCGGCACTGAAGCTTTCTTT
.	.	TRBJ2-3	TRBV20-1	CSARGANKYTDTQYF	TGCAGTGCTAGAGGAGCCAACAAGTACACAGATACGCAGTATTTT
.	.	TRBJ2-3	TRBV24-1	CATSDFADTQYF	TGTGCCACCAGTGACTTTGCAGATACGCAGTATTTT
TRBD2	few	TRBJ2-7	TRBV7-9	CASRPGTSGYEQYF	TGTGCCAGCAGGCCCGGGACTAGCGGCTACGAGCAGTACTTC
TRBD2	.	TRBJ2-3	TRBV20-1	CSASPGGTDTQYF	TGCAGTGCTAGTCCCGGGGGGACAGATACGCAGTATTTT
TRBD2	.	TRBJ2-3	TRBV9	CASNRAGVATDTQYF	TGTGCCAGCAACCGGGCGGGAGTAGCCACAGATACGCAGTATTTT
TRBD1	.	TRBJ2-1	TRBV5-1	CASSVGQGALYNEQFF	TGCGCCAGCAGCGTGGGACAGGGGGCGCTTTACAATGAGCAGTTCTTC
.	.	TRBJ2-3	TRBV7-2	CASSLAGGARADTQYF	TGTGCCAGCAGCTTAGCGGGGGGCGCGAGGGCAGATACGCAGTATTTT
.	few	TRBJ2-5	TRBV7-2	CASSDGQLGAQYF	TGTGCCAGCAGCGACGGACAGCTTGGGGCCCAGTACTTC
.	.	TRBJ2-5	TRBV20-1	CSARDLVEPGETQYF	TGCAGTGCTAGAGATCTAGTTGAACCTGGGGAGACCCAGTACTTC
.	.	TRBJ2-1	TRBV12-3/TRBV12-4	CASSLGQLLSYNEQFF	TGTGCCAGCAGTTTAGGACAACTACTATCCTACAATGAGCAGTTCTTC
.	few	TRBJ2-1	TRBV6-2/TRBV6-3	CASSYRQNNEQFF	TGTGCCAGCAGTTACCGGCAAAACAATGAGCAGTTCTTC